This T cell receptor beta chain is from a study of blood T cell repertoires in COVID-19. For the study at large: COVID-19 samples collected from the United States, Italy and Spain covered acute and convalescent phases. T cells, B-cell-depleted T cells, or PBMCs supplied cDNA or gDNA.

Measured with immunoSEQ multiplex PCR; TCRdb has only the in-frame clones, and not every one. The sample comprises about 95,000 clones, under 85% of which are singletons, and about 24% rests with the top ten. This CDR3 has 16 residues. Germline trimming cut 6 bases from V and 4 bases from J; bases unmatched to any gene: 15. In germline, CDR1 is MGHRA, CDR2 YSYEKL. Sequenced sample: peripheral blood. The chain employs TRBV4-1 and TRBJ2-7, with 7 bases identical to TRBD1. The clonotype comes from a human donor in a cohort sampled during active COVID-19. CDR3 protein: CASSANRDSDIYEQYF. The CDR3 DNA reads TGCGCCAGCAGTGCTAACCGGGACAGCGATATTTACGAGCAGTACTTC.